A single sample is the source of the 24 T cell receptor beta chains below, sequenced in a study of OX40 agonist ivuxolimab in advanced cancers. Clones were read by immunoSEQ multiplex PCR, and TCRdb kept only the in-frame ones, dropping some. The table has 70,000 to 75,000 clones, around 88% seen once. The specimen comprised CD4+ or CD8+ T cells sorted from blood, sampled in a trial of the OX40 agonist ivuxolimab. These TCRs come from an adult with an advanced solid tumor such as melanoma, head and neck, liver or kidney cancer.

This chain joins TRBV30 and TRBJ2-3, with unresolved D. Germline CDR1 GTSNPN, CDR2 SVGIG (reference sequence). CDR3 length: 12 residues. V shed 0 bases and J shed 6 bases, with 7 bases lying between them. CDR3 residues: CAWSVSGDTQYF. Here the CDR3 DNA reads TGTGCCTGGAGTGTATCCGGGGATACGCAGTATTTT.

J is TRBJ2-7 and V is TRBV20-1, with no clear D. The germline CDR1 and CDR2 sequences are DFQATT and SNEGSKA (reference sequence). V gave up 6 bases and J gave up 4 bases, with 10 bases separating them. This CDR3 contains 11 residues. The CDR3 spells CSAASEYEQYF. The CDR3 DNA follows: TGCAGTGCCGCGAGCGAATACGAGCAGTACTTC.

The J gene is TRBJ1-1, the V gene TRBV2, with TRBD1 matching over 8 bases. Germline CDR1 reads SNHLY; CDR2 reads FYNNEI. After removal of 5 bases from V and 6 bases from J, the junction contained 2 bases not matched to a gene. This CDR3 is built from 12 residues. The CDR3 is CASSKQGAEAFF. The CDR3 region has the DNA TGTGCCAGCAGTAAACAGGGGGCTGAAGCTTTCTTT.

The rearrangement links TRBV15 to TRBJ2-1; D gene uncertain. Germline lookup yields CDR1 LNHNV and CDR2 YYDKDF (reference sequence). V dropped 3 bases and J dropped 4 bases, with 13 bases sitting between them. This CDR3 is 15 amino acids long. The CDR3 sequence is CATSSPQPGYNEQFF. As DNA, the CDR3 is TGTGCCACCAGCAGCCCCCAACCAGGTTACAATGAGCAGTTCTTC.

V gene TRBV10-3 combines with J gene TRBJ1-4; 7 nucleotides align to TRBD1. The V gene's germline CDR1 is ENHRY and CDR2 SYGVKD. The CDR3 spans 14 residues. Trimming at V came to 4 bases and at J to 7 bases, leaving 6 bases not matched to a gene. The CDR3 sequence: CAISGGTAGEKLFF. In nucleotides, the CDR3 is TGTGCCATCAGTGGCGGGACAGCCGGTGAAAAACTGTTTTTT.

The chain recombines TRBV6-5 with TRBJ2-5; D gene unclear. The V gene lost 6 bases and the J gene lost 2 bases, with 7 bases spanning the gap. CDR1 and CDR2 from the germline V gene are MNHEY and SVGAGI. The CDR3 runs 12 residues. For the CDR3, the DNA is TGTGCCAGCAGGGGGATGCAAGAGACCCAGTACTTC. As protein: CASRGMQETQYF.

J is TRBJ2-6 and V is TRBV2; D gene unclear. Germline assignment: CDR1 SNHLY and CDR2 FYNNEI. V shed 1 base and J shed 2 bases, with 15 bases lying between them. This CDR3 comprises 18 residues. The CDR3 sequence is CASSEGRKRKAGANVLTF. CDR3 coding DNA: TGTGCCAGCAGTGAAGGGCGGAAAAGGAAGGCTGGGGCCAACGTCCTGACTTTC.

CDR3 residues: CASSLGGESNTEAFF. In nucleotides, the CDR3 is TGTGCCAGCAGCTTAGGCGGGGAGTCGAACACTGAAGCTTTCTTT. The rearrangement uses TRBV7-8 and TRBJ1-1; D is unclear. There are 15 residues in the CDR3. Per the germline V gene, CDR1 is SGHVS and CDR2 is FQNEAQ. V was clipped by 1 base and J by 1 base, with 10 bases between them.

The genes are TRBV2 and TRBJ2-5; 9 nucleotides line up with TRBD1. Germline V lookup: CDR1 SNHLY, CDR2 FYNNEI. This CDR3 has 14 residues. Unmatched junction bases numbered 6, after V lost 5 bases and J lost 5 bases. The CDR3 region has the DNA TGTGCCAGCAGTCGACAGGGGGTAGGGGAGACCCAGTACTTC. It translates to CASSRQGVGETQYF. Based on the CDR3 plus reference TRBV2 and TRBJ2-5, the full variable domain is EPEVTQTPSHQVTQMGQEVILRCVPISNHLYFYWYRQILGQKVEFLVSFYNNEISEKSEIFDDQFSVERPDGSNFTLKIRSTKLEDSAMYFCASSRQGVGETQYFGPGTRLLVL.

The CDR3 is CASTEGGAAGNTIYF. The CDR3 DNA is TGTGCCAGCACCGAGGGGGGGGCAGCTGGAAACACCATATATTTT. The V call is TRBV2, the J call TRBJ1-3, with D possibly being TRBD1 (6 bases). Germline V gives CDR1 SNHLY, CDR2 FYNNEI. Trimming cost V 7 bases and J 2 bases, with 15 bases left between them. The CDR3 has 15 residues.

This chain connects TRBV6-4 to TRBJ1-5, with D perhaps matching TRBD1 (6 bases). This CDR3 has 16 amino acids. Germline CDR1 MRHNA, CDR2 SNTAGT. The V end lost 3 bases, the J end lost 3 bases, and 15 bases lay between the germline ends. CDR3 in amino acids: CASSEGGASSNQPQHF. The CDR3 nucleotides read TGTGCCAGCAGTGAGGGGGGGGCCTCCTCCAATCAGCCCCAGCATTTT.

V gene TRBV7-3 combines with J gene TRBJ2-7; TRBD2 is a possible D gene (5 bases). This CDR3 has 14 amino acids. Germline-derived CDR1 and CDR2 are SGHTA and FQGTGA. V was shortened by 8 bases and J by 6 bases, with 20 bases between the two germline ends. CDR3 nucleotide sequence: TGTGCCAGCCGTATGAAGGGCTCTCGGGGCGAGCAGTACTTC. Translation gives CASRMKGSRGEQYF.

CDR3 nucleotides: TGTGCCAGCAGGGGTCTATCCTACGAGCAGTACTTC. Residues: CASRGLSYEQYF. The rearrangement uses TRBV2 and TRBJ2-7, with D hard to call. The CDR3 contains 12 residues. Germline CDR1 SNHLY, CDR2 FYNNEI. Trimming took 6 bases from V and 1 from J, leaving 7 bases between them.

The rearrangement uses TRBV20-1 and TRBJ2-1; no clear D. This CDR3 is built from 11 residues. Trimming cost V 6 bases and J 7 bases, with 10 bases left between them. From germline, CDR1 is DFQATT and CDR2 SNEGSKA (reference sequence). The CDR3 bases are TGCAGTGCCATTTCGACTAATGAGCAGTTCTTC. Translated: CSAISTNEQFF.

The V and J genes are TRBV28 and TRBJ2-3; D gene ambiguous. This CDR3 comprises 12 residues. The V end lost 5 bases, the J end lost 2 bases, and 5 bases lay between the germline ends. Germline CDR1 reads MDHEN; CDR2 reads SYDVKM. This CDR3 reads CASSDSTDTQYF. The CDR3 nucleotides are TGTGCCAGCAGTGACTCCACAGATACGCAGTATTTT.

This chain connects TRBV5-1 to TRBJ1-1; 8 bases match TRBD1. Per germline, CDR1 SGHRS and CDR2 YFSETQ. J lost 5 bases, V lost 2 bases, and 8 bases had no gene match. CDR3 length equals 15 residues. The CDR3 sequence is CASSLRQGRGTEAFF. The CDR3 DNA is TGCGCCAGCAGCTTAAGACAGGGGAGAGGGACTGAAGCTTTCTTT. The whole variable domain, remainder taken from reference TRBV5-1 and TRBJ1-1, is KAGVTQTPRYLIKTRGQQVTLSCSPISGHRSVSWYQQTPGQGLQFLFEYFSETQRNKGNFPGRFSGRQFSNSRSEMNVSTLELGDSALYLCASSLRQGRGTEAFFGQGTRLTVV.

The genes are TRBV5-4 and TRBJ2-2; maybe TRBD1 (6 bases). Germline-derived CDR1 and CDR2 are SGHNT and YYREEE (reference sequence). This CDR3 comprises 13 residues. Between the trimmed V and J ends, which lost 4 bases and 5 bases, there was a span of 9 bases. The CDR3 DNA follows: TGTGCCAGCAGCCAAGGGGGAACCGGGGAGCTGTTTTTT. This translates into CASSQGGTGELFF.

The V and J genes are TRBV5-4 and TRBJ2-2; tentatively, D is TRBD2 (5 bases). Germline CDR1 reads SGHNT; CDR2 reads YYREEE (reference sequence). This CDR3 region has 13 residues. V was cut by 2 bases and J by 7 bases, with 9 bases left in between. CDR3 in amino acids: CASSFYGIGELFF. In nucleotides, the CDR3 is TGTGCCAGCAGCTTCTACGGGATCGGGGAGCTGTTTTTT. Supplemented by reference TRBV5-4 and TRBJ2-2, the full variable domain reads ETGVTQSPTHLIKTRGQQVTLRCSSQSGHNTVSWYQQALGQGPQFIFQYYREEENGRGNFPPRFSGLQFPNYSSELNVNALELDDSALYLCASSFYGIGELFFGEGSRLTVL.

This chain uses TRBV6-1 with TRBJ1-1; 9 bases match TRBD1. The V gene end was trimmed by 6 bases and the J gene end by 3 bases; junction bases not matched to a gene: 5. This CDR3 spans 14 amino acids. Germline-derived CDR1 and CDR2 are MNHNS and SASEGT. The CDR3 DNA is TGTGCCAGCAGGCAGGACAGGGGCTACACTGAAGCTTTCTTT. It encodes CASRQDRGYTEAFF.

By sample fraction, this clone is large. The chain employs TRBV6-5 and TRBJ2-7; no reliable D call. CDR3 length equals 13 residues. Germline-derived CDR1 and CDR2 are MNHEY and SVGAGI. The V gene lost 7 bases and the J gene lost 0 bases, with 10 bases spanning the gap. The CDR3 DNA sequence: TGTGCCAGCACCAGAGCGAACTCCTACGAGCAGTACTTC. Amino acid sequence: CASTRANSYEQYF.

V and J are TRBV7-3 and TRBJ1-3; TRBD1 might be the D (6 bases). Per the germline V gene, CDR1 is SGHTA and CDR2 is FQGTGA. Trimming cost V 3 bases and J 7 bases, with 13 bases left between them. This CDR3 has 14 residues. The CDR3 DNA sequence: TGTGCCAGCAGCTTTGGACAGACCGGGAACACCATATATTTT. This encodes CASSFGQTGNTIYF.

The CDR3: CASSPDRPTDTQYF. The DNA for the CDR3 is TGTGCCAGCAGCCCAGACAGGCCAACAGATACGCAGTATTTT. The rearrangement uses TRBV5-4 and TRBJ2-3, with a tentative D call TRBD1 (6 bases). The germline V and J ends were trimmed by 4 bases and 3 bases, with 12 bases remaining between them. The CDR3 totals 14 residues. Germline lookup yields CDR1 SGHNT and CDR2 YYREEE (reference sequence).

The V and J genes are TRBV5-1 and TRBJ2-5; the D gene is possibly TRBD2 (6 bases). This CDR3 is 15 amino acids long. The germline CDR1 and CDR2 sequences are SGHRS and YFSETQ. V was cut by 0 bases and J by 5 bases, with 14 bases left in between. The CDR3 protein is CASSLGAGPGETQYF. CDR3 DNA: TGCGCCAGCAGCTTGGGTGCGGGGCCGGGGGAGACCCAGTACTTC.

J is TRBJ1-6 and V is TRBV15; 7 nucleotides line up with TRBD1. The CDR3 has 16 residues. Germline CDR1 and CDR2: LNHNV and YYDKDF (reference sequence). With V trimmed by 3 bases and J by 10 bases, 12 bases remained unmatched. This CDR3 is CATSRDRGQVSSPLHF. The CDR3 coding sequence is TGTGCCACCAGCAGGGACCGAGGACAGGTGTCATCACCCCTCCACTTT.